One and the same sample provided the 23 T cell receptor beta chains below, sequenced in a study of T cell repertoires in cytomegalovirus infection. Via MiXCR, TCRdb re-called the reads, giving one row per CDR3 protein. The sample has about 530,000 distinct CDR3 sequences; about a quarter are singletons. The specimen was PBMCs. These receptors were obtained from a human donor in good health (CMV status not recorded). Some clones in this sample may be carry-over from other donors' samples.

This clonotype has more than one count but fewer than ten. The rearrangement links TRBV7-9 to TRBJ1-1; 11 nucleotides agree with TRBD1. The CDR3 is made up of 15 amino acids. The ends lost 2 bases at V and 4 bases at J; junction bases unmatched: 3. CDR1 and CDR2 (germline): SEHNR, FQNEAQ (reference sequence). The chain's CDR3 is CASSLHGTGGTEAFF. CDR3 coding DNA: TGTGCCAGCAGCTTACACGGGACAGGGGGCACTGAAGCTTTCTTT.

CDR3 coding DNA: TGTGCCAGCAGGACTAGCGGGGCGTACAATGAGCAGTTCTTC. The encoded protein is CASRTSGAYNEQFF. The J gene is TRBJ2-1, the V gene TRBV6-2 or TRBV6-3; 11 bases map to TRBD2. CDR3 length equals 14 residues. The germline V gene has CDR1 MNHEY and CDR2 SVGEGT. V trimming: 6 bases; J trimming: 4 bases; junction bases outside the gene matches: 2.

The chain couples TRBV7-3 to TRBJ2-2; D might be TRBD1 or TRBD2, each matching 5 bases. The CDR3 has 14 residues. Trimming took off 7 bases at V and 4 bases at J, with 13 bases between the two ends. Germline values: CDR1 SGHTA, CDR2 FQGTGA. CDR3 DNA: TGTGCCAGCACCTGGGGGTGGTCCACCGGGGAGCTGTTTTTT. This sequence encodes CASTWGWSTGELFF.

The V call is TRBV19, the J call TRBJ2-3; D gene unclear. The germline V and J ends were trimmed by 2 bases and 0 bases, with 18 bases remaining between them. The CDR3 has 18 amino acids. Germline CDR1 is LNHDA and CDR2 is SQIVND (reference sequence). The CDR3 region has the DNA TGTGCCAGTAGTATACGTGCCCACGGCGGACCCAGCACAGATACGCAGTATTTT. Translation: CASSIRAHGGPSTDTQYF.

The gene calls are TRBV7-2 and TRBJ1-2, with D tentatively TRBD1 (6 bases). The CDR3 is 13 amino acids. V was clipped by 3 bases and J by 7 bases, with 12 bases between them. The germline gives CDR1 SGHTA, CDR2 FQGNSA. The CDR3: CASSFIGGLGYTF. In DNA, the CDR3 is TGTGCCAGCAGCTTTATAGGGGGACTTGGCTACACCTTC.

The chain is built from TRBV5-4 and TRBJ2-7; weak D call: TRBD2 (5 bases). V shed 1 base and J shed 5 bases, with 13 bases lying between them. Germline lookup yields CDR1 SGHNT and CDR2 YYREEE (reference sequence). The CDR3 sequence is 14 residues long. The CDR3: CASSLPGFTHEQYF. The CDR3 region has the DNA TGTGCCAGCAGCTTGCCGGGATTCACCCACGAGCAGTACTTC.

Ten or more counts support this clonotype. The chain couples TRBV7-2 to TRBJ1-5; D perhaps matches TRBD1 (5 bases). Germline CDR1 is SGHTA and CDR2 is FQGNSA. Trimming removed 7 bases from V and 2 bases from J, with 27 bases in between. CDR3 length: 19 amino acids. CDR3 residues: CASTPRGGETGGGNQPQHF. CDR3 nucleotides: TGTGCCAGCACCCCCCGGGGAGGGGAGACCGGCGGCGGCAATCAGCCCCAGCATTTT.

Many counts were recorded for this clonotype. J is TRBJ2-7 and V is TRBV6-2 or TRBV6-3; TRBD2 aligns across 10 bases. Germline CDR1 reads MNHEY; CDR2 reads SVGEGT. The junction had 6 bases not matched to a gene; V was cut back by 7 bases and J by 6 bases. The CDR3 totals 13 residues. The chain's CDR3 is CASKREGLGEQYV. DNA for the CDR3: TGTGCCAGCAAGCGGGAGGGCCTCGGCGAGCAGTACGTC.

The chain is built from TRBV20-1 and TRBJ2-5; TRBD2 aligns across 9 bases. Per the germline V gene, CDR1 is DFQATT and CDR2 is SNEGSKA (reference sequence). The V and J ends lost 6 bases and 5 bases, in that order; junction bases with no gene match: 13. The CDR3 loop spans 15 amino acids. The CDR3 region is CSALWGSGSEETQYF. In DNA form, the CDR3 reads TGCAGTGCCCTATGGGGTAGCGGGAGTGAGGAGACCCAGTACTTC.

The chain has TRBV27 and TRBJ1-4, with TRBD1 matching over 9 bases. V shed 6 bases, J shed 5 bases, and the junction held 7 bases outside the gene matches. The CDR3 runs to 15 residues. Germline V gene data show CDR1 as MNHEY and CDR2 as SMNVEV (reference sequence). The CDR3 loop is CASSPSTGGNEKLFF. The CDR3 DNA sequence: TGTGCCAGCAGCCCCTCGACAGGGGGAAATGAAAAACTGTTTTTT.

The CDR3 loop reads CASSLVQRYNEQFF. CDR3 DNA: TGTGCCAGCAGCTTGGTACAGCGGTACAATGAGCAGTTCTTC. V and J are TRBV5-6 and TRBJ2-1; tentatively, D is TRBD2 (5 bases). The length of the CDR3 is 14 residues. Trimming pared 0 bases from V and 4 bases from J, leaving 8 bases between. In germline, CDR1 is SGHDT, CDR2 YYEEEE.

This clonotype was seen a few times. The chain has TRBV27 and TRBJ2-7; TRBD2 agrees at 9 bases. V lost 3 bases, J lost 1 base, and 7 bases stayed unmatched. The CDR3 is 16 residues long. Germline V lookup: CDR1 MNHEY, CDR2 SMNVEV (reference sequence). CDR3 in DNA: TGTGCCAGCAGTTTGTTGGGCGGGAGGGGGTCCTACGAGCAGTACTTC. Translated: CASSLLGGRGSYEQYF.

This clonotype was found a few times. The chain recombines TRBV12-3 or TRBV12-4 with TRBJ2-5; possibly TRBD2 for D (5 bases). V was shortened by 6 bases and J by 7 bases, with 9 bases between the two germline ends. The length of the CDR3 is 11 residues. In nucleotides, the CDR3 is TGTGCCAGCAGGTTACGGGGGACCCAGTACTTC. It translates to CASRLRGTQYF.

The chain is built from TRBV6-1 and TRBJ2-1; TRBD2 matches 8 bases. The CDR3 has 16 amino acids. Germline V CDR1 and CDR2: MNHNS, SASEGT. Unmatched junction bases numbered 6, after V lost 5 bases and J lost 0 bases. DNA for the CDR3: TGTGCCAGCAGTCATAACAGCGGGAGCTCCTACAATGAGCAGTTCTTC. Its protein product is CASSHNSGSSYNEQFF.

This clonotype was seen only a few times. The chain has TRBV5-4 and TRBJ2-5; D gene ambiguous. V was clipped by 0 bases and J by 5 bases, with 14 bases between them. Germline V gene data show CDR1 as SGHNT and CDR2 as YYREEE (reference sequence). CDR3 length: 15 amino acids. In DNA form, the CDR3 reads TGTGCCAGCAGCTTGGACCCAAGGGCGGAGGAGACCCAGTACTTC. Its translation: CASSLDPRAEETQYF.

The CDR3, as DNA: TGCAGCGTAGGCTCCGGATCGAACACCGGGGAGCTGTTTTTT. Amino acid sequence: CSVGSGSNTGELFF. The genes are TRBV29-1 and TRBJ2-2, with D unclear. The germline V gene encodes CDR1 SQVTM and CDR2 ANQGSEA. Trimming removed 6 bases from V and 0 bases from J, with 11 bases in between. The CDR3 contains 14 residues.

This chain joins TRBV27 and TRBJ2-5, with a possible D match to TRBD1 (5 bases). This CDR3 spans 14 amino acids. Germline lookup yields CDR1 MNHEY and CDR2 SMNVEV (reference sequence). The V and J ends lost 4 bases and 4 bases respectively, with 13 bases between them. CDR3 residues: CASSSRDLRETQYF. CDR3 DNA: TGTGCCAGCAGTTCCAGGGATTTAAGAGAGACCCAGTACTTC.

The genes are TRBV7-3 and TRBJ2-3, with TRBD2 identical over 8 bases. The CDR3 has 16 residues. The V gene's germline CDR1 is SGHTA and CDR2 FQGTGA. V gave up 1 base and J gave up 3 bases; unmatched junction bases: 6. The chain's CDR3 is CASSLKSGGPTDTQYF. The CDR3 nucleotides are TGTGCCAGCAGCTTAAAATCGGGAGGGCCTACAGATACGCAGTATTTT.

J is TRBJ1-2 and V is TRBV11-2; 9 bases fit TRBD1. From germline, CDR1 is SGHAT and CDR2 FQNNGV. The CDR3 contains 16 residues. The J segment lost 8 bases and the V segment lost 4 bases, leaving 14 bases of the junction unmatched. CDR3 sequence reads: CASSSQRGGTGFGYTF. The CDR3 DNA reads TGTGCCAGCAGCTCCCAGAGGGGCGGGACAGGGTTCGGCTACACCTTC.

This clonotype was seen more than once but under ten times. The J gene is TRBJ1-5, the V gene TRBV7-6; D remains unclear. Trimming pared 0 bases from V and 5 bases from J, leaving 8 bases between. CDR1 is SGHVS, CDR2 FNYEAQ, per germline. This CDR3 is 14 amino acids long. CDR3 nucleotides: TGTGCCAGCAGCTTAGCCCCCGGGGATCAGCCCCAGCATTTT. Translating gives CASSLAPGDQPQHF. Based on the CDR3 plus reference TRBV7-6 and TRBJ1-5, the full variable domain is GAGVSQSPRYKVTKRGQDVALRCDPISGHVSLYWYRQALGQGPEFLTYFNYEAQQDKSGLPNDRFSAERPEGSISTLTIQRTEQRDSAMYRCASSLAPGDQPQHFGDGTRLSIL.

This clonotype came up a few times. V and J are TRBV27 and TRBJ1-2; 7 bases agree with TRBD1. Trimming took 3 bases from V and 4 from J; bases not matched to a gene: 8. The CDR3 runs to 15 residues. Germline values: CDR1 MNHEY, CDR2 SMNVEV (reference sequence). The DNA of the CDR3 is TGTGCCAGCAGTTTCGGCGGACAGGTCCGCTATGGCTACACCTTC. Protein: CASSFGGQVRYGYTF.

This clonotype was detected ten times or more. This chain connects TRBV7-3 to TRBJ1-2; D unresolved. Trimming cost V 5 bases and J 0 bases, with 7 bases left between them. This CDR3 region has 13 residues. In germline, CDR1 is SGHTA, CDR2 FQGTGA. The CDR3 region has the DNA TGTGCCAGCAGCCACGACTCTAACTATGGCTACACCTTC. Its translation: CASSHDSNYGYTF.

V gene TRBV19 combines with J gene TRBJ1-5; D gene ambiguous. Trimming took off 2 bases at V and 7 bases at J, with 12 bases between the two ends. The V gene's germline CDR1 is LNHDA and CDR2 SQIVND (reference sequence). This CDR3 is 14 amino acids long. The CDR3 protein is CASSIITGEQPQHF. The CDR3 DNA follows: TGTGCCAGTAGTATAATCACCGGTGAGCAGCCCCAGCATTTT.